The 28 T cell receptor beta chains listed next were all sequenced from one sample in a study of cytomegalovirus exposure and HLA in healthy donors. The primer mix had 60 Vbeta and 13 Jbeta primers. Sequenced by immunoSEQ multiplex PCR; TCRdb stores in-frame clones only, minus some. The table shows over 100,000 clones, with roughly four fifths occurring only once. The specimen sequenced was PBMCs. The receptor source for this set is a woman aged 25 to 45 in good health and CMV-seropositive.

The chain couples TRBV7-9 to TRBJ2-5; D call uncertain. The V gene's germline CDR1 is SEHNR and CDR2 FQNEAQ (reference sequence). V was pared by 5 bases and J by 2 bases, with 3 bases between. The CDR3 consists of 11 residues. CDR3 region: CASSPQETQYF. As DNA, the CDR3 is TGTGCCAGCAGCCCTCAAGAGACCCAGTACTTC.

The V call is TRBV29-1, the J call TRBJ1-4; 7 nucleotides match TRBD1. V shed 7 bases and J 8 bases; nucleotides not matched to a gene: 7. CDR1 is SQVTM and CDR2 is ANQGSEA in the germline V gene. The CDR3 consists of 12 residues. CDR3 loop: CSARTGPEKLFF. CDR3 bases: TGCAGCGCCAGGACAGGCCCCGAAAAACTGTTTTTT.

This chain joins TRBV6-1 and TRBJ1-5, with 8 nucleotides matching TRBD1. V was pared by 4 bases and J by 1 base, with 3 bases of the junction left unmatched. CDR3 length equals 15 residues. Germline CDR1 reads MNHNS; CDR2 reads SASEGT. CDR3 DNA sequence: TGTGCCAGCAGTGCCCGACAGGGGAGCAATCAGCCCCAGCATTTT. This translates into CASSARQGSNQPQHF.

The V call is TRBV2, the J call TRBJ2-3; TRBD2 matches 11 bases. V shed 0 bases and J 5 bases; nucleotides not matched to a gene: 7. CDR1 and CDR2 from the germline V gene are SNHLY and FYNNEI. This CDR3 region has 17 residues. This CDR3 is CASSEARLAGGLDTQYF. CDR3 nucleotides: TGTGCCAGCAGTGAAGCGCGGTTAGCGGGGGGGCTAGATACGCAGTATTTT.

The chain's CDR3 is CASSQVRGGEQYF. CDR3 coding DNA: TGTGCCAGCAGCCAAGTAAGGGGGGGCGAGCAGTACTTC. The chain is built from TRBV14 and TRBJ2-7; weak D call: TRBD2 (7 bases). CDR1 is SGHDN and CDR2 is FVKESK in the germline V gene. Trimming removed 1 base at V and 6 bases at J, with 10 bases between. The CDR3 spans 13 residues.

V usage is TRBV5-5 and J usage is TRBJ1-1; TRBD1 might be the D (5 bases). Germline V gene lookup returns CDR1 SGHKS and CDR2 YYEKEE (reference sequence). V was cut by 0 bases and J by 11 bases, with 20 bases left in between. This CDR3 is 15 amino acids long. For the CDR3, the DNA is TGTGCCAGCAGCTTGGCCTTGGGGCTTTACCCTTCGGCTTTCTTT. Protein: CASSLALGLYPSAFF.

V gene TRBV6-5 combines with J gene TRBJ2-3; D is ambiguous. Trimming left V 4 bases short and J 3 bases short, with 17 bases between. The germline CDR1 and CDR2 sequences are MNHEY and SVGAGI. CDR3 length equals 16 residues. The CDR3 DNA reads TGTGCCAGCAGTTCTGTGGCGTGGGCCATAACAGATACGCAGTATTTT. The encoded protein is CASSSVAWAITDTQYF.

This clone is judged medium-sized (0.01 to 0.1%). Other nucleotide sequences in the sample specify the same CDR3. The chain employs TRBV5-4 and TRBJ2-7; D is unresolved. Germline CDR1 and CDR2: SGHNT and YYREEE (reference sequence). Trimming shortened V by 4 bases and J by 3 bases, and 11 bases separated the two germline ends. The CDR3 length is 13 residues. CDR3 amino acids: CASSPTPSYEQYF. The CDR3 nucleotides are TGTGCCAGCAGCCCAACCCCGAGCTACGAGCAGTACTTC.

The chain links TRBV30 to TRBJ2-7, with a tentative D call TRBD2 (5 bases). The CDR3 spans 14 residues. The germline V gene has CDR1 GTSNPN and CDR2 SVGIG (reference sequence). The V gene lost 5 bases and the J gene lost 8 bases, with 22 bases spanning the gap. Here the CDR3 reads CAWSLSRVVVQQYF. The CDR3, as DNA: TGTGCCTGGTCCCTATCGAGGGTAGTAGTACAGCAGTACTTC.

The V call is TRBV27, the J call TRBJ2-3; TRBD1 agrees at 9 bases. The CDR3 is made up of 15 amino acids. V lost 4 bases, J lost 0 bases, and 2 bases stayed unmatched. Germline CDR1 and CDR2: MNHEY and SMNVEV (reference sequence). The CDR3 DNA reads as TGTGCCAGCAGTTGGGGACAGGGAAGCACAGATACGCAGTATTTT. As protein: CASSWGQGSTDTQYF.

This clone was observed a single time. The rearrangement joins TRBV5-1 to TRBJ2-5, with D unresolved. In germline, CDR1 is SGHRS, CDR2 YFSETQ. The CDR3 contains 14 residues. V gave up 6 bases and J gave up 1 base, with 13 bases separating them. This chain's CDR3 is CASTDTATQETQYF. The CDR3, as DNA: TGCGCCAGCACCGATACAGCTACCCAAGAGACCCAGTACTTC.

The chain links TRBV7-2 to TRBJ1-2; 7 nucleotides agree with TRBD1. The CDR3 runs 13 residues. The germline CDR1 and CDR2 sequences are SGHTA and FQGNSA. The V and J ends lost 4 bases and 8 bases, in that order; junction bases with no gene match: 7. DNA for the CDR3: TGTGCCAGCAGCTACGGACAGGTCGACGGCTACACCTTC. Amino acids: CASSYGQVDGYTF.

The rearrangement uses TRBV5-4 and TRBJ2-5, with 12 bases aligning to TRBD2. Germline CDR1 and CDR2: SGHNT and YYREEE (reference sequence). Trimming at V came to 0 bases and at J to 5 bases, leaving 5 bases not matched to a gene. The CDR3 covers 16 residues. The CDR3 loop is CASSLAASGGVETQYF. Here the CDR3 DNA reads TGTGCCAGCAGCTTGGCGGCTAGCGGGGGGGTGGAGACCCAGTACTTC.

The genes are TRBV10-3 and TRBJ1-2; tentatively, D is TRBD1 (5 bases). The CDR3 covers 15 residues. Germline V gene lookup returns CDR1 ENHRY and CDR2 SYGVKD. Trimming left V 2 bases short and J 4 bases short, with 14 bases between. CDR3 coding DNA: TGTGCCATCAGTGAGGGGGACGGGAGAACCTATGGCTACACCTTC. Its protein product is CAISEGDGRTYGYTF.

The chain uses TRBV18 and TRBJ2-6, with 10 bases that match TRBD1. Germline assignment: CDR1 KGHSH and CDR2 LQKENI. The CDR3 runs 17 residues. Trimming cost V 5 bases and J 1 base; bases outside gene matches: 5. Written as DNA, the CDR3 is TGTGCCAGCTCATCGACAGGGGGCGCGTCTGGGGCCAACGTCCTGACTTTC. It encodes CASSSTGGASGANVLTF.

Details on this clone: One junction end disagrees with the germline gene, perhaps due to a read error. This rearrangement joins TRBV7-9 to TRBJ1-6, with D hard to call. The CDR3 runs 15 residues. Germline lookup yields CDR1 SEHNR and CDR2 FQNEAQ (reference sequence). The CDR3 nucleotides read TGTTCCAGCAGCTTAGGAGCTAGTTTGCGTTCACCCCTCCACTTT. This sequence encodes CSSSLGASLRSPLHF. Filled out from reference TRBV7-9 and TRBJ1-6, the complete variable domain reads DTGVSQNPRHKITKRGQNVTFRCDPISEHNRLYWYRQTLGQGPEFLTYFQNEAQLEKSRLLSDRFSAERPKGSFSTLEIQRTEQGDSAMYLCSSSLGASLRSPLHFGNGTRLTVT.

This chain uses TRBV4-2 with TRBJ2-1; 7 bases line up with TRBD1. V lost 2 bases and J lost 7; bases outside the gene matches: 11. The CDR3 is 16 amino acids. Germline V gene data show CDR1 as LGHNA and CDR2 as YNFKEQ. CDR3 in DNA: TGTGCCAGCAGCCAACGGTGGCAAGGGACAGCAAATGAGCAGTTCTTC. Translating it yields CASSQRWQGTANEQFF.

This clone came up once. V is TRBV2 and J is TRBJ1-6; D possibly corresponds to TRBD1 (6 bases). The V gene lost 7 bases and the J gene lost 10 bases, with 20 bases spanning the gap. In germline, CDR1 is SNHLY, CDR2 FYNNEI. CDR3 length equals 15 residues. CDR3: CASKQGLSHDSPLHF. As DNA, the CDR3 is TGTGCCAGCAAGCAGGGGCTCAGCCATGACTCACCCCTCCACTTT.

This clone has a handful of counts. This rearrangement joins TRBV7-9 to TRBJ2-1; 9 bases line up with TRBD2. The CDR3 is 14 residues long. The germline gives CDR1 SEHNR, CDR2 FQNEAQ (reference sequence). After removal of 5 bases from V and 6 bases from J, the junction contained 5 bases not matched to a gene. CDR3 coding DNA: TGTGCCAGCAGCCCATTGCGGGGGGGCAATGAGCAGTTCTTC. It encodes CASSPLRGGNEQFF.

The V gene is TRBV27, the J gene TRBJ1-6; perhaps TRBD1 as D (5 bases). The germline V gene has CDR1 MNHEY and CDR2 SMNVEV (reference sequence). V lost 6 bases and J lost 0, with 15 bases in between. This CDR3 region has 17 residues. CDR3 sequence reads: CASRGGSLSSYNSPLHF. In DNA, the CDR3 is TGTGCCAGCAGGGGGGGGTCTCTTAGCTCCTATAATTCACCCCTCCACTTT.

This chain connects TRBV18 to TRBJ1-2; 8 bases align to TRBD1. V lost 2 bases to trimming and J lost 6 bases; unmatched junction nucleotides: 2. The CDR3 extends over 13 amino acids. From germline, CDR1 is KGHSH and CDR2 LQKENI. CDR3 DNA sequence: TGTGCCAGCTCACCAGAGACAGGGGATGGCTACACCTTC. Its translation: CASSPETGDGYTF.

This clone appeared a few times. This chain links TRBV14 with TRBJ1-2; 7 bases map to TRBD1. V lost 1 base to trimming and J lost 3 bases; unmatched junction nucleotides: 5. CDR3 length: 15 amino acids. From germline, CDR1 is SGHDN and CDR2 FVKESK. CDR3 sequence: CASSQGIDRDYGYTF. Written as DNA, the CDR3 is TGTGCCAGCAGCCAAGGCATTGACAGGGACTATGGCTACACCTTC.

There are many counts of this clone. J is TRBJ2-1 and V is TRBV6-6; tentative D call: TRBD1 (5 bases). Trimming cost V 3 bases and J 6 bases, with 18 bases left between them. CDR3 length: 16 residues. The germline CDR1 and CDR2 sequences are MNHNY and SVGAGI (reference sequence). The CDR3 bases are TGTGCCAGCAGTTATGGGGTGGGGCAACGCCCCAATGAGCAGTTCTTC. It codes for CASSYGVGQRPNEQFF.

This chain links TRBV6-1 with TRBJ2-3; D is undetermined. The germline V gene encodes CDR1 MNHNS and CDR2 SASEGT. This CDR3 has 15 residues. Trimming shortened V by 5 bases and J by 1 base, and 13 bases separated the two germline ends. The CDR3 is CASSPSLTRTDTQYF. The CDR3 DNA reads as TGTGCCAGCAGTCCTTCCCTGACACGCACAGATACGCAGTATTTT.

The rearrangement joins TRBV19 to TRBJ2-6; D is uncertain. Germline assignment: CDR1 LNHDA and CDR2 SQIVND (reference sequence). This CDR3 is built from 14 residues. The V end was cut by 3 bases, the J end by 6 bases, with 9 bases between. The CDR3 region has the DNA TGTGCCAGTAGTATTCATCGAGAGGCCAACGTCCTGACTTTC. Amino acid sequence: CASSIHREANVLTF.

The chain has TRBV29-1 and TRBJ2-5; 10 nucleotides line up with TRBD1. Looked up from germline, CDR1 is SQVTM and CDR2 is ANQGSEA. Unmatched junction bases numbered 15, after V lost 7 bases and J lost 7 bases. CDR3 length: 15 residues. CDR3 in DNA: TGCAGCGCTTCCGGGACAGGGGATCTTAGGGCGACCCAGTACTTC. Translated, it gives CSASGTGDLRATQYF. The entire variable domain, with the rest obtained from reference TRBV29-1 and TRBJ2-5, is as follows: SAVISQKPSRDICQRGTSLTIQCQVDSQVTMMFWYRQQPGQSLTLIATANQGSEATYESGFVIDKFPISRPNLTFSTLTVSNMSPEDSSIYLCSASGTGDLRATQYFGPGTRLLVL.

The rearrangement uses TRBV7-2 and TRBJ1-6; TRBD1 agrees at 7 bases. V was clipped by 5 bases and J by 9 bases; unmatched bases: 7. Germline V gene lookup returns CDR1 SGHTA and CDR2 FQGNSA. CDR3 length: 14 residues. The CDR3: CASSAGQRASPLHF. DNA of the CDR3: TGTGCCAGCAGCGCGGGACAGAGGGCTTCACCCCTCCACTTT. The whole variable domain, remainder taken from reference TRBV7-2 and TRBJ1-6, is GAGVSQSPSNKVTEKGKDVELRCDPISGHTALYWYRQSLGQGLEFLIYFQGNSAPDKSGLPSDRFSAERTGGSVSTLTIQRTQQEDSAVYLCASSAGQRASPLHFGNGTRLTVT.

The rearrangement joins TRBV4-1 to TRBJ2-5; D perhaps matches TRBD2 (6 bases). The CDR3 loop spans 15 amino acids. CDR1 is MGHRA and CDR2 is YSYEKL in the germline V gene. V was trimmed by 0 bases and J by 5 bases, leaving 13 bases between them. The CDR3 DNA follows: TGCGCCAGCAGCCAAGATTGGGGGGACGCGGAGACCCAGTACTTC. Its translation is CASSQDWGDAETQYF.